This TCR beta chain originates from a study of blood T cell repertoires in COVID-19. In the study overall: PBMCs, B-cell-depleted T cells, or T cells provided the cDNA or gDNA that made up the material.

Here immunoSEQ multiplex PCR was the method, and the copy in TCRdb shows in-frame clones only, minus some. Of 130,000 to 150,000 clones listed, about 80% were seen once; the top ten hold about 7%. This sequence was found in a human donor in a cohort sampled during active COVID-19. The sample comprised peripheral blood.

CDR3 loop: CASSPPGTGREDYTF. DNA for the CDR3: TGTGCCAGCAGCCCCCCGGGGACAGGGAGAGAAGACTACACCTTC. The genes are TRBV9 and TRBJ1-2; 9 positions match TRBD1. The trim removed 4 bases at V and 10 bases at J, leaving 14 bases unmatched. The CDR3 has 15 amino acids. Looked up from germline, CDR1 is SGDLS and CDR2 is YYNGEE.